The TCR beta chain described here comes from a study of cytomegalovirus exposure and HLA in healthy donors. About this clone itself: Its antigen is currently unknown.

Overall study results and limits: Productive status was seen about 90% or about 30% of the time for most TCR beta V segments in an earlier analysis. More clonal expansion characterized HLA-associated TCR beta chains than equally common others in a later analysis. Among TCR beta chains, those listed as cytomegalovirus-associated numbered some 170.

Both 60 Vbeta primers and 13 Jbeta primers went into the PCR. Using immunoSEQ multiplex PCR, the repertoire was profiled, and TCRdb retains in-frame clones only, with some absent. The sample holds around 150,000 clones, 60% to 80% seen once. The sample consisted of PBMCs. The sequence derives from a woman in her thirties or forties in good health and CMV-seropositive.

As DNA, the CDR3 is TGTGCCAGCAGCGTAGCTGGGGACAGGACCTATGGCTACACCTTC. It translates to CASSVAGDRTYGYTF. The chain recombines TRBV9 with TRBJ1-2; 8 nucleotides match TRBD1. CDR1 and CDR2 from the germline V gene are SGDLS and YYNGEE. V was clipped by 0 bases and J by 4 bases; unmatched bases: 5. The CDR3 loop spans 15 amino acids.